This T cell receptor (beta chain) was identified in a study of blood T cell repertoires in COVID-19. About the study: COVID-19 samples from acute and convalescent phases originated in the United States, Italy and Spain. In each case, the material was cDNA or gDNA derived from T cells, B-cell-depleted T cells, or PBMCs.

The table came from immunoSEQ multiplex PCR; TCRdb's copy has only in-frame clones and leaves some out. This table holds roughly 230,000 clones, around 90% found once. This TCR was sampled from a human donor in a cohort sampled during active COVID-19. The source material was peripheral blood.

CDR3 in DNA: TGTGCCAGCAGCACGGGATCTGAAGCTTTCTTT. Its translation: CASSTGSEAFF. The chain links TRBV5-6 to TRBJ1-1; D uncertain. CDR3 length equals 11 residues. Germline V gives CDR1 SGHDT, CDR2 YYEEEE. V dropped 4 bases and J dropped 6 bases, with 7 bases sitting between them.